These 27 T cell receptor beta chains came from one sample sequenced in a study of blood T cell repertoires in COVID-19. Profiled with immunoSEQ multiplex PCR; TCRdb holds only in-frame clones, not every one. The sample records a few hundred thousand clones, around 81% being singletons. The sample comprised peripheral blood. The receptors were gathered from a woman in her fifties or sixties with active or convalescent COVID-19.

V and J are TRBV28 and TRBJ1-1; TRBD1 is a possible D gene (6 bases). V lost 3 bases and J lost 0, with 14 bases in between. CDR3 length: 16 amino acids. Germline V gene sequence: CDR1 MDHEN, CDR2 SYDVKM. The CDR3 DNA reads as TGTGCCAGCAGTTTTAGTCGAAGGGGGATGAACACTGAAGCTTTCTTT. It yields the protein CASSFSRRGMNTEAFF.

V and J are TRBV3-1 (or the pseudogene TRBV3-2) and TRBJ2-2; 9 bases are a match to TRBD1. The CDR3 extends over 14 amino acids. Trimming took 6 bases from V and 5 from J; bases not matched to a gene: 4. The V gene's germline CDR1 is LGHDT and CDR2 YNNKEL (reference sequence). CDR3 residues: CASRGTGRTGELFF. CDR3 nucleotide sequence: TGTGCCAGCAGGGGGACAGGGAGGACCGGGGAGCTGTTTTTT.

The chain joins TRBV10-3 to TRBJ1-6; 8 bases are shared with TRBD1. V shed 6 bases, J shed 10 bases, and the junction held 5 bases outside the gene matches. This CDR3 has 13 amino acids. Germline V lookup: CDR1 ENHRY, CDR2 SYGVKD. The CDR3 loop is CAIRGQENSPLHF. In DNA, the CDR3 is TGTGCCATCAGGGGACAGGAAAACTCACCCCTCCACTTT.

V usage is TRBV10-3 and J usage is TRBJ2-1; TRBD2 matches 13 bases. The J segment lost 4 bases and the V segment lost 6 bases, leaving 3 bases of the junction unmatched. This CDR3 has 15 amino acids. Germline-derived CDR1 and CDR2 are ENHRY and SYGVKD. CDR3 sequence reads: CAIRGLAGAYNEQFF. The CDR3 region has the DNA TGTGCCATCAGAGGACTAGCGGGAGCTTACAATGAGCAGTTCTTC.

The CDR3 DNA sequence: TGTGCTAGTGGTCATGTGGGGCCAACCTCTCGACTAGCGGGAGGGCCCCCAACCACAGATACGCAGTATTTT. Its protein product is CASGHVGPTSRLAGGPPTTDTQYF. The rearrangement links TRBV12-5 to TRBJ2-3, with 14 bases lining up with TRBD2. The germline CDR1 and CDR2 sequences are LGHNT and FRNRAP. V lost 5 bases, J lost 2 bases, and 27 bases stayed unmatched. This CDR3 region has 24 residues.

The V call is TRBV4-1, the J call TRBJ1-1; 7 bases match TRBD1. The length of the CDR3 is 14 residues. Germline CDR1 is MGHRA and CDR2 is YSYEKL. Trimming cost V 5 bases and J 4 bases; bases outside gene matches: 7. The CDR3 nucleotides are TGCGCCAGCAGCACTCGGACAGGTTTCACTGAAGCTTTCTTT. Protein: CASSTRTGFTEAFF.

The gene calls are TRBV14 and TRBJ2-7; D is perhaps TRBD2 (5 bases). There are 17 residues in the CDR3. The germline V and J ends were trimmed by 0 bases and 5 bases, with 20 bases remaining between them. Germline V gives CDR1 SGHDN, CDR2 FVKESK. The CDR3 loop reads CASSQELSFEGADEQYF. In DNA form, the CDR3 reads TGTGCCAGCAGCCAAGAGCTCTCCTTCGAGGGAGCGGACGAGCAGTACTTC.

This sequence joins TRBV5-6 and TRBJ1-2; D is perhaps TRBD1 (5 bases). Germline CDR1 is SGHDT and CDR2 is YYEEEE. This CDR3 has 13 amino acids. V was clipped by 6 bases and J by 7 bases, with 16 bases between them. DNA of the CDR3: TGTGCCAGCAAATCGGGGGGTTCGAGTGGCTACACCTTC. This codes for CASKSGGSSGYTF.

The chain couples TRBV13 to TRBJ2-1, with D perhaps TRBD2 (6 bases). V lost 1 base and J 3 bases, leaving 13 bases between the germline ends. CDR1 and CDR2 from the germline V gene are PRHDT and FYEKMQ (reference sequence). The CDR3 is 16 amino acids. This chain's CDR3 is CASSLATRRVYNEQFF. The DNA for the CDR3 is TGTGCCAGCAGCTTAGCTACCAGGAGGGTCTACAATGAGCAGTTCTTC.

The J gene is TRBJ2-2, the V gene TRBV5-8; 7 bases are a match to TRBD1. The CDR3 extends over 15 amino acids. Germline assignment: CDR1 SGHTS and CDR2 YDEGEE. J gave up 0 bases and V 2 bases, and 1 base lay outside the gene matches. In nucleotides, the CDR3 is TGTGCCAGCAGCTTAAGGGGGCCGAACACCGGGGAGCTGTTTTTT. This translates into CASSLRGPNTGELFF. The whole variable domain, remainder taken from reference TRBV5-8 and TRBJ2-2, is EAGVTQSPTHLIKTRGQQATLRCSPISGHTSVYWYQQALGLGLQFLLWYDEGEERNRGNFPPRFSGRQFPNYSSELNVNALELEDSALYLCASSLRGPNTGELFFGEGSRLTVL.

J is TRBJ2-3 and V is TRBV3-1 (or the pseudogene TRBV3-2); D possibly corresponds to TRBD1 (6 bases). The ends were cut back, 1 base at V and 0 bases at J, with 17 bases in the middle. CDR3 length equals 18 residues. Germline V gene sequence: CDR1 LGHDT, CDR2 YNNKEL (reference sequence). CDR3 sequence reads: CASSQGLTRGGSTDTQYF. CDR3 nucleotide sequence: TGTGCCAGCAGCCAAGGCCTTACTAGAGGGGGAAGCACAGATACGCAGTATTTT.

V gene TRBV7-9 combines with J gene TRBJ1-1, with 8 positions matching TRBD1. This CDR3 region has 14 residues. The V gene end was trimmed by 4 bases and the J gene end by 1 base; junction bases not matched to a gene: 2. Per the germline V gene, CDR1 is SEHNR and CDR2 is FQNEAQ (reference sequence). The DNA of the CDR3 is TGTGCCAGCAGCTCACAGGGGGGGAACACTGAAGCTTTCTTT. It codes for CASSSQGGNTEAFF.

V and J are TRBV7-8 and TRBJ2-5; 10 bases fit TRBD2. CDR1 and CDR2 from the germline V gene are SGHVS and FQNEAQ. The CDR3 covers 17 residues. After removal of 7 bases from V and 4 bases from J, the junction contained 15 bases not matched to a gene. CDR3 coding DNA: TGTGCCAGCATCCTTAACAGACTAGCGGGTAACGGAGAGACCCAGTACTTC. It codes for CASILNRLAGNGETQYF.

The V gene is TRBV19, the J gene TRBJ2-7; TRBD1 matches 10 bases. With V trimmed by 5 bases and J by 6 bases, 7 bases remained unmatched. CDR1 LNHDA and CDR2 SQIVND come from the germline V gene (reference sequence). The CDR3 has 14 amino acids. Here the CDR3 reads CASSLPGQGTEQYF. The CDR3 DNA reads TGTGCCAGTAGTCTTCCGGGACAGGGGACCGAGCAGTACTTC.

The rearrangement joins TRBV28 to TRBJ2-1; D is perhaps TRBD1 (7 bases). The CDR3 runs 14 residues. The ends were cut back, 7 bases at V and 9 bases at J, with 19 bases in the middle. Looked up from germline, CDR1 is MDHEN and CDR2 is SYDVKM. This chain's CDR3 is CASNRIGGGFEQFF. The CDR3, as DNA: TGTGCCAGCAATCGAATCGGAGGGGGCTTTGAGCAGTTCTTC.

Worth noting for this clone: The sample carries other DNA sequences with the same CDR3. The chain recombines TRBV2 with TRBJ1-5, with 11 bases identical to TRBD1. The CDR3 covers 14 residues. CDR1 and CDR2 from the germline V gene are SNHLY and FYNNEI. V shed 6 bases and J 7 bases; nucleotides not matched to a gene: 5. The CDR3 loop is CASSGQGAVQPQHF. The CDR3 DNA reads TGTGCCAGCAGCGGACAGGGGGCTGTGCAGCCCCAGCATTTT.

The DNA for the CDR3 is TGCAGCGTTGAGGCGGGGATCGGCGGCTACACCTTC. Protein: CSVEAGIGGYTF. The V call is TRBV29-1, the J call TRBJ1-2; the D is unclear. The CDR3 is 12 residues long. Between the trimmed V and J ends, which lost 3 bases and 8 bases, there was a span of 13 bases. Germline CDR1 SQVTM, CDR2 ANQGSEA. Together with reference TRBV29-1 and TRBJ1-2, the CDR3 gives the full variable domain: SAVISQKPSRDICQRGTSLTIQCQVDSQVTMMFWYRQQPGQSLTLIATANQGSEATYESGFVIDKFPISRPNLTFSTLTVSNMSPEDSSIYLCSVEAGIGGYTFGSGTRLTVV.

CDR3 sequence reads: CASTQGLEGEQFF. CDR3 bases: TGTGCCAGCACCCAGGGACTAGAAGGTGAGCAGTTCTTC. The V call is TRBV12-3 or TRBV12-4, the J call TRBJ2-1; TRBD2 matches 8 bases. Germline trimming cut 7 bases from V and 9 bases from J; bases unmatched to any gene: 8. This CDR3 spans 13 amino acids.

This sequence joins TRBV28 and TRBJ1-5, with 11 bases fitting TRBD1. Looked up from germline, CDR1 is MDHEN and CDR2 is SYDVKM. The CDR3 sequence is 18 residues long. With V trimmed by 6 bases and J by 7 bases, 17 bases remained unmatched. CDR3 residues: CASRIGQGAASSRQPQHF. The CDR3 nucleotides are TGTGCCAGCAGAATAGGACAGGGGGCCGCCTCGAGTAGACAGCCCCAGCATTTT.

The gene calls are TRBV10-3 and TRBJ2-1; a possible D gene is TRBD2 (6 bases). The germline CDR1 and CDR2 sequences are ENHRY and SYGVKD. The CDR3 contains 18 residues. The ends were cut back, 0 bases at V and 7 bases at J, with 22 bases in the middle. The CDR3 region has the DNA TGTGCCATCAGTGAGTCAGTCTTCCTGGAGGGCTCGGGGAATGAGCAGTTCTTC. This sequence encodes CAISESVFLEGSGNEQFF.

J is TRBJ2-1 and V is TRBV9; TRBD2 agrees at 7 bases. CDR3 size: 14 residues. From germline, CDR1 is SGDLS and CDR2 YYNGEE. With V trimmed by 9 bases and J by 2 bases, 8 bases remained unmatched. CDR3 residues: CATERLAAYNEQFF. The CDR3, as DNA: TGTGCCACCGAAAGGCTAGCGGCCTACAATGAGCAGTTCTTC.

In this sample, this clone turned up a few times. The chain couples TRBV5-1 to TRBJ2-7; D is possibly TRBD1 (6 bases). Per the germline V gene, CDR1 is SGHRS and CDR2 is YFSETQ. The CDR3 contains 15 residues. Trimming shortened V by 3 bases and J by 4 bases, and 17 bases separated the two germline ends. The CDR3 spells CASSSITGREYEQYF. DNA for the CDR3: TGCGCCAGCAGCTCAATCACAGGGAGAGAATACGAGCAGTACTTC.

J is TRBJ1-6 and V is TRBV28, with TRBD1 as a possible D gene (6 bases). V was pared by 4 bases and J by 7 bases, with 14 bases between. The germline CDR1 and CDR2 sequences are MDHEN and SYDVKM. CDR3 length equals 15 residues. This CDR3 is CASSSYPGVNSPLHF. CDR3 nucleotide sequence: TGTGCCAGCAGTTCCTACCCAGGGGTAAATTCACCCCTCCACTTT.

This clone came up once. Here the CDR3 reads CAWSRDRSYGYTF. As DNA, the CDR3 is TGTGCCTGGAGTAGGGACAGGAGCTATGGCTACACCTTC. The rearrangement uses TRBV30 and TRBJ1-2; 8 bases map to TRBD1. Germline loops: CDR1 GTSNPN, CDR2 SVGIG (reference sequence). The CDR3 spans 13 residues. V shed 2 bases and J 4 bases; nucleotides not matched to a gene: 3.

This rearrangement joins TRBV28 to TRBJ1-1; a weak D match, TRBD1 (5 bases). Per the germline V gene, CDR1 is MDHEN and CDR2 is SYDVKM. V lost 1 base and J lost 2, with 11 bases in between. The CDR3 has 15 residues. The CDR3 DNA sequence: TGTGCCAGCAGTTTATCTCAGGGCTACAACACTGAAGCTTTCTTT. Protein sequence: CASSLSQGYNTEAFF.

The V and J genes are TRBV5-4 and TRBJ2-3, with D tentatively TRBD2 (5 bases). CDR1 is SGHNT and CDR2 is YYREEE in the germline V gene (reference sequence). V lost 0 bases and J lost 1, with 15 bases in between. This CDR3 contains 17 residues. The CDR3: CASSLVVASGRTDTQYF. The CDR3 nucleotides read TGTGCCAGCAGCTTGGTGGTGGCCAGCGGTCGCACAGATACGCAGTATTTT.

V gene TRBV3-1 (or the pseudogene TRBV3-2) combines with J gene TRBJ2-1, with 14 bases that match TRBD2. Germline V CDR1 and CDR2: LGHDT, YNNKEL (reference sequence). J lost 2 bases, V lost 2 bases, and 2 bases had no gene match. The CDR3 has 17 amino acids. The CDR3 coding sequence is TGTGCCAGCAGCCAATGGACTAGCGGGAGGCCCTACAATGAGCAGTTCTTC. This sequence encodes CASSQWTSGRPYNEQFF.